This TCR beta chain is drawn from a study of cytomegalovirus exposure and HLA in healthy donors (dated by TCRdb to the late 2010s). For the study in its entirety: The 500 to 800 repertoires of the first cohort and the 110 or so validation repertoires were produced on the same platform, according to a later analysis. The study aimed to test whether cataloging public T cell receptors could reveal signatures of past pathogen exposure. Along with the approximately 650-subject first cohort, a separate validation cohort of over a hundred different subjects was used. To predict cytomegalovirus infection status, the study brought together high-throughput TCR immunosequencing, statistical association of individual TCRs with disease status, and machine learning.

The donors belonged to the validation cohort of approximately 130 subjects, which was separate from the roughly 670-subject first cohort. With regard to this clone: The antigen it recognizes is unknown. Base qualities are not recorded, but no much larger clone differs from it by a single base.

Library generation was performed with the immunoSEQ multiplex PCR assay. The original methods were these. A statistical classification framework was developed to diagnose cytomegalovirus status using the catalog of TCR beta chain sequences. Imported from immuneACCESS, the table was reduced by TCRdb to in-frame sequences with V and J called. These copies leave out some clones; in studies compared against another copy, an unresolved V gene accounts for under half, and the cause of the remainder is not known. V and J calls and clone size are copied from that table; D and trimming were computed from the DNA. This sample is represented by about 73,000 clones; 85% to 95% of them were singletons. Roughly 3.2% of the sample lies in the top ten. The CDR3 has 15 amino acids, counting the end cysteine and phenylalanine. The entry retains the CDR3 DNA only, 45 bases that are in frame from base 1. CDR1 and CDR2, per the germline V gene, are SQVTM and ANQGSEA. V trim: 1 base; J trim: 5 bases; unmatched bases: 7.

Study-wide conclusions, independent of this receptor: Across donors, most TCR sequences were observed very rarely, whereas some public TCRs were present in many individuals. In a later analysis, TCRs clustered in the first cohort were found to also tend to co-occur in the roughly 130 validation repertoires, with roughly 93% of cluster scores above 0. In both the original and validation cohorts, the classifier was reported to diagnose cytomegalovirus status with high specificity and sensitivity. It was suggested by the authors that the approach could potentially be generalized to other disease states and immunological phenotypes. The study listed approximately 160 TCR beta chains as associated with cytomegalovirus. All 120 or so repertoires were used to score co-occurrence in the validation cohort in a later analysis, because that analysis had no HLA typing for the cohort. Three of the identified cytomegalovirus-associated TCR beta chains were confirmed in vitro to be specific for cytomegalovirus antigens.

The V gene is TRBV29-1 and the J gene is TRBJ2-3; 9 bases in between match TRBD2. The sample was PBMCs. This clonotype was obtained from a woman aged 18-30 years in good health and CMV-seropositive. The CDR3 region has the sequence CSVEGERGVGDTQYF. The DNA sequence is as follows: TGCAGCGTTGAAGGGGAGCGGGGGGTCGGAGATACGCAGTATTTT.